This is a list of T cell receptor beta chains from one sample in a study of control samples from healthy donors and cancer patients. Here immunoSEQ multiplex PCR was the method, and the copy in TCRdb shows in-frame clones only, minus some. There are over 90,000 clones in the sample; roughly 90% occur only once, and about a fifth lies in the top ten. Source material: PBMCs. These receptors all come from a man aged 60 to 75 with lung cancer. Each CDR3 is given with its conserved first and last residue. Each record gives: CDR3 protein, CDR3 DNA, D gene, V gene, clone size, J gene. D genes are given only for firm matches. Only part of the rows carry a size: once, few, many, or a class if the clone is expanded.

CDR3 protein: CASSLALTGVAKNIQYF
CDR3 DNA: TGTGCCAGCAGCTTAGCTTTGACAGGGGTAGCCAAAAACATTCAGTACTTC
D gene: TRBD1
V gene: TRBV11-3
clone size: -
J gene: TRBJ2-4

CDR3 protein: CASSRVDRAGYTF
CDR3 DNA: TGTGCCAGCAGTCGCGTGGACAGGGCGGGCTACACCTTC
D gene: TRBD1
V gene: TRBV6-5
clone size: -
J gene: TRBJ1-2

CDR3 protein: CASGLEVGFEQYF
CDR3 DNA: TGTGCTAGTGGTTTGGAAGTAGGGTTCGAGCAGTACTTC
D gene: -
V gene: TRBV12-5
clone size: -
J gene: TRBJ2-7

CDR3 protein: CASRETNTYEQYF
CDR3 DNA: TGTGCCAGCAGAGAGACAAATACCTACGAGCAGTACTTC
D gene: -
V gene: TRBV2
clone size: -
J gene: TRBJ2-7

CDR3 protein: CASSSQPGAITDTQYF
CDR3 DNA: TGTGCCAGCAGCTCCCAACCAGGGGCTATCACAGATACGCAGTATTTT
D gene: -
V gene: TRBV7-9
clone size: -
J gene: TRBJ2-3

CDR3 protein: CASSPTGEVEKLFF
CDR3 DNA: TGTGCCAGCAGTCCAACAGGGGAGGTTGAAAAACTGTTTTTT
D gene: TRBD1
V gene: TRBV6-5
clone size: -
J gene: TRBJ1-4

CDR3 protein: CASSKACFAFRVNTEAFF
CDR3 DNA: TGTGCCAGCAGCAAAGCCTGCTTTGCGTTCCGAGTGAACACTGAAGCTTTCTTT
D gene: -
V gene: TRBV21-1
clone size: -
J gene: TRBJ1-1

CDR3 protein: CASSREGKTQYF
CDR3 DNA: TGTGCCAGCAGCAGGGAAGGGAAGACCCAGTACTTC
D gene: -
V gene: TRBV7-9
clone size: -
J gene: TRBJ2-5

CDR3 protein: CASSLETAPGYSF
CDR3 DNA: TGTGCCAGCAGCTTAGAAACGGCGCCTGGATACTCCTTC
D gene: -
V gene: TRBV7-2
clone size: -
J gene: TRBJ1-2

CDR3 protein: CASSAGPLNQPQHF
CDR3 DNA: TGTGCCAGCAGCGCCGGCCCACTCAATCAGCCCCAGCATTTT
D gene: -
V gene: TRBV7-3
clone size: -
J gene: TRBJ1-5

CDR3 protein: CASSSRDPGFSSYNSPLHF
CDR3 DNA: TGTGCCAGCAGCTCCCGGGACCCAGGGTTTTCCTCCTATAATTCACCCCTCCACTTT
D gene: -
V gene: TRBV7-3
clone size: once
J gene: TRBJ1-6

CDR3 protein: CASSQAPRGDYEQYF
CDR3 DNA: TGCGCCAGCAGCCAAGCTCCCCGCGGGGACTACGAGCAGTACTTC
D gene: -
V gene: TRBV4-1
clone size: -
J gene: TRBJ2-7

CDR3 protein: CASSLGQGVRGEQFF
CDR3 DNA: TGTGCCAGCAGCTTAGGACAGGGGGTTCGGGGTGAGCAGTTCTTC
D gene: TRBD1
V gene: TRBV7-9
clone size: -
J gene: TRBJ2-1

CDR3 protein: CASSFNTGELFF
CDR3 DNA: TGCGCCAGCAGCTTCAACACCGGGGAGCTGTTTTTT
D gene: -
V gene: TRBV5-1
clone size: few
J gene: TRBJ2-2

CDR3 protein: CASSPLRQGGVSYEQYF
CDR3 DNA: TGTGCCAGCTCACCACTCCGACAGGGGGGAGTCTCCTACGAGCAGTACTTC
D gene: TRBD1
V gene: TRBV18
clone size: -
J gene: TRBJ2-7

CDR3 protein: CASSTDRGAYNEQFF
CDR3 DNA: TGTGCCAGCAGTACAGACAGGGGGGCCTACAATGAGCAGTTCTTC
D gene: TRBD1
V gene: TRBV6-5
clone size: -
J gene: TRBJ2-1

CDR3 protein: CASSPRPVEAFF
CDR3 DNA: TGTGCCAGCAGTCCCCGCCCCGTAGAAGCTTTCTTT
D gene: -
V gene: TRBV28
clone size: once
J gene: TRBJ1-1

CDR3 protein: CASSYLGGSAPLHF
CDR3 DNA: TGTGCCAGCAGTTACTTGGGGGGATCGGCACCCCTCCACTTT
D gene: -
V gene: TRBV6-5
clone size: -
J gene: TRBJ1-6

CDR3 protein: CASSSIPGNTEAFF
CDR3 DNA: TGCGCCAGCAGCTCAATTCCAGGGAACACTGAAGCTTTCTTT
D gene: -
V gene: TRBV5-1
clone size: -
J gene: TRBJ1-1

CDR3 protein: CASSYTANSGANVLTF
CDR3 DNA: TGTGCCAGCAGTTACACGGCAAACTCTGGGGCCAACGTCCTGACTTTC
D gene: -
V gene: TRBV6-5
clone size: -
J gene: TRBJ2-6

CDR3 protein: CASSPRGGKTEAFF
CDR3 DNA: TGTGCCAGCAGCCCACGGGGGGGCAAAACTGAAGCTTTCTTT
D gene: -
V gene: TRBV7-3
clone size: -
J gene: TRBJ1-1

CDR3 protein: CASRAGPSEGELFF
CDR3 DNA: TGTGCCAGCAGAGCTGGGCCCTCTGAAGGGGAGCTGTTTTTT
D gene: -
V gene: TRBV5-4
clone size: once
J gene: TRBJ2-2

CDR3 protein: CAWSPGTSGEQYF
CDR3 DNA: TGTGCCTGGAGTCCCGGGACGTCCGGCGAGCAGTACTTC
D gene: -
V gene: TRBV30
clone size: -
J gene: TRBJ2-7

CDR3 protein: CAWSRRQGLSGTTYEQYF
CDR3 DNA: TGTGCCTGGAGTCGCAGACAGGGGCTTAGCGGAACTACCTACGAGCAGTACTTC
D gene: TRBD1
V gene: TRBV30
clone size: -
J gene: TRBJ2-7

CDR3 protein: CATVDREHRGAVF
CDR3 DNA: TGTGCCACCGTGGACAGGGAACACCGGGGAGCTGTTTTT
D gene: TRBD1
V gene: TRBV19
clone size: -
J gene: TRBJ2-2

CDR3 protein: CASSTGGTEAFF
CDR3 DNA: TGTGCCAGCAGCACAGGGGGCACTGAAGCTTTCTTT
D gene: TRBD1
V gene: TRBV25-1
clone size: -
J gene: TRBJ1-1

CDR3 protein: CASGSTTDGTIMNTEAFF
CDR3 DNA: TGTGCTAGTGGCTCTACGACCGACGGGACAATCATGAACACTGAAGCTTTCTTT
D gene: -
V gene: TRBV12-5
clone size: few
J gene: TRBJ1-1

CDR3 protein: CAISEIEGNNQPQHF
CDR3 DNA: TGTGCCATCAGTGAAATAGAAGGGAACAATCAGCCCCAGCATTTT
D gene: -
V gene: TRBV10-3
clone size: many
J gene: TRBJ1-5

CDR3 protein: CASSRESFLGNSPLHF
CDR3 DNA: TGTGCCAGCAGCCGCGAATCCTTCCTCGGTAATTCACCCCTCCACTTT
D gene: -
V gene: TRBV7-6
clone size: -
J gene: TRBJ1-6

CDR3 protein: CASSSDGSSGNTIYF
CDR3 DNA: TGCGCCAGCAGTTCGGACGGAAGCTCTGGAAACACCATATATTTT
D gene: -
V gene: TRBV5-1
clone size: few
J gene: TRBJ1-3

CDR3 protein: CASSLTKNGINYGYTF
CDR3 DNA: TGTGCCAGCAGTTTAACGAAAAACGGTATAAACTATGGCTACACCTTC
D gene: -
V gene: TRBV27
clone size: -
J gene: TRBJ1-2

CDR3 protein: CASSPDRAPSPLHF
CDR3 DNA: TGTGCCAGCAGCCCCGACAGGGCTCCCTCACCCCTCCACTTT
D gene: TRBD1
V gene: TRBV7-2
clone size: -
J gene: TRBJ1-6

CDR3 protein: CAISAGPGTGTEAFF
CDR3 DNA: TGTGCCATCAGTGCCGGACCGGGAACGGGCACTGAAGCTTTCTTT
D gene: -
V gene: TRBV10-3
clone size: -
J gene: TRBJ1-1

CDR3 protein: CAISDRGGEKLFF
CDR3 DNA: TGTGCCATCAGTGACCGGGGTGGGGAAAAACTGTTTTTT
D gene: -
V gene: TRBV10-3
clone size: -
J gene: TRBJ1-4

CDR3 protein: CASSLPTGGASTNEKLFF
CDR3 DNA: TGTGCCAGCAGCTTACCCACAGGGGGCGCATCAACTAATGAAAAACTGTTTTTT
D gene: TRBD1
V gene: TRBV7-9
clone size: -
J gene: TRBJ1-4

CDR3 protein: CASSPSMISTGSPLHF
CDR3 DNA: TGTGCCAGTAGTCCTAGCATGATCTCGACGGGTTCACCCCTCCACTTT
D gene: -
V gene: TRBV19
clone size: -
J gene: TRBJ1-6